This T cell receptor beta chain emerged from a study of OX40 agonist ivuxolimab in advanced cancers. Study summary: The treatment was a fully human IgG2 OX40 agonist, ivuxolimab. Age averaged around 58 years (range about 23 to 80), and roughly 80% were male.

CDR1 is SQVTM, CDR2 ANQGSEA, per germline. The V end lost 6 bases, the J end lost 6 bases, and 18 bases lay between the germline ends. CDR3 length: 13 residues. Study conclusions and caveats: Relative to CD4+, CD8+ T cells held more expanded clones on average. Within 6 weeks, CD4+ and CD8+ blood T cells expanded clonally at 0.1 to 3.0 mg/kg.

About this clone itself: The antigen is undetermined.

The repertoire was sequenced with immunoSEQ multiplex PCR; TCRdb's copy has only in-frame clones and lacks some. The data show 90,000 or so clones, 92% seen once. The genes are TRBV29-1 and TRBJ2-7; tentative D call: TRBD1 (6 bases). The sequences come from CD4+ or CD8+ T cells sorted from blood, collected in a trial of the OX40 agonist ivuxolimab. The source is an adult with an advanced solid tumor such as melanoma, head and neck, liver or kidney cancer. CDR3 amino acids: CSVPGTIPPEQYF. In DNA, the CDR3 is TGCAGCGTCCCCGGGACAATACCTCCCGAGCAGTACTTC.